These 11 T cell receptor beta chains were sequenced from one sample in a study of blood T cell repertoires in COVID-19. Sequencing used immunoSEQ multiplex PCR; TCRdb keeps in-frame clones, though not all of them. This sample yields about 160,000 clones, of which about 91% are seen a single time; about 3.9% belongs to the top ten. Sequencing used peripheral blood. Receptors originate from a woman aged 60-70 years who had recovered from COVID-19.

The rearrangement links TRBV28 to TRBJ1-1, with D possibly being TRBD1 (6 bases). The CDR3 loop spans 14 amino acids. Germline CDR1 MDHEN, CDR2 SYDVKM. V was shortened by 4 bases and J by 2 bases, with 11 bases between the two germline ends. The CDR3 sequence is CASSSPGHNTEAFF. CDR3 DNA sequence: TGTGCCAGCAGTTCACCGGGACATAACACTGAAGCTTTCTTT.

V gene TRBV5-1 combines with J gene TRBJ2-1, with TRBD2 identical over 12 bases. The CDR3 has 16 amino acids. Germline V gene lookup returns CDR1 SGHRS and CDR2 YFSETQ. Trimming cost V 1 base and J 9 bases; bases outside gene matches: 8. CDR3 nucleotides: TGCGCCAGCAGCTTGACCGGACTAGCGGGGATTGGTGAGCAGTTCTTC. Residues: CASSLTGLAGIGEQFF.

The V and J genes are TRBV28 and TRBJ2-7; 9 bases are a match to TRBD1. The V gene end was trimmed by 6 bases and the J gene end by 6 bases; junction bases not matched to a gene: 15. CDR1 is MDHEN and CDR2 is SYDVKM in the germline V gene. The CDR3 loop spans 16 amino acids. CDR3 sequence (DNA): TGTGCCAGCAGCACCCCCAGCCAGGACAGGGGAATCGAGCAGTACTTC. Encoded protein: CASSTPSQDRGIEQYF.

The chain has TRBV29-1 and TRBJ2-5; 9 nucleotides agree with TRBD2. The CDR3 consists of 16 residues. Looked up from germline, CDR1 is SQVTM and CDR2 is ANQGSEA. The junction had 9 bases not matched to a gene; V was cut back by 2 bases and J by 2 bases. CDR3 DNA: TGCAGCGTTGAAAGGCTTCGCGGGGGGGCACAAGAGACCCAGTACTTC. It is translated as CSVERLRGGAQETQYF.

This clone was seen once. The rearrangement links TRBV9 to TRBJ2-1; TRBD1 matches at 10 bases. Germline V gene sequence: CDR1 SGDLS, CDR2 YYNGEE. The CDR3 sequence is 15 residues long. J lost 8 bases, V lost 2 bases, and 7 bases had no gene match. The CDR3 coding sequence is TGTGCCAGCAGCGTCCGGACAGGGGGTAAGGATGAGCAGTTCTTC. Encoded protein: CASSVRTGGKDEQFF.

This sequence joins TRBV19 and TRBJ2-7, with TRBD1 matching over 8 bases. CDR1 LNHDA and CDR2 SQIVND come from the germline V gene (reference sequence). The CDR3 runs to 15 residues. V shed 3 bases, J shed 5 bases, and the junction held 9 bases outside the gene matches. CDR3 nucleotides: TGTGCCAGTAGTATTAAAGACAGGGGACAGCACGAGCAGTACTTC. This translates into CASSIKDRGQHEQYF.

The chain carries TRBV3-1 (or the pseudogene TRBV3-2) and TRBJ2-5; 10 nucleotides align to TRBD1. This CDR3 is built from 14 residues. Trimming took 5 bases from V and 5 from J; bases not matched to a gene: 5. Germline V lookup: CDR1 LGHDT, CDR2 YNNKEL (reference sequence). The DNA for the CDR3 is TGTGCCAGCAGCGACAGGGGGCTGATTGAGACCCAGTACTTC. This gives the protein CASSDRGLIETQYF.

The CDR3 DNA sequence: TGTGCCAGCAGCCCGGGACTTAGCACAGATACGCAGTATTTT. Residues: CASSPGLSTDTQYF. J is TRBJ2-3 and V is TRBV7-3, with D perhaps TRBD2 (6 bases). V shed 5 bases and J shed 0 bases, with 9 bases lying between them. Germline lookup yields CDR1 SGHTA and CDR2 FQGTGA. This CDR3 comprises 14 residues.

The chain uses TRBV13 and TRBJ2-3; TRBD2 is a possible D gene (7 bases). Trimming took off 3 bases at V and 1 base at J, with 14 bases between the two ends. Germline CDR1 PRHDT, CDR2 FYEKMQ (reference sequence). The CDR3 runs to 16 residues. CDR3 region: CASSFWRGPRTDTQYF. In nucleotides, the CDR3 is TGTGCCAGCAGCTTCTGGCGGGGGCCCCGCACAGATACGCAGTATTTT.

This chain links TRBV28 with TRBJ1-2, with 7 bases matching TRBD1. The CDR3 is 13 residues long. Germline CDR1 reads MDHEN; CDR2 reads SYDVKM. The V gene end was trimmed by 2 bases and the J gene end by 3 bases; junction bases not matched to a gene: 0. CDR3 sequence reads: CASSLGTDYGYTF. In DNA form, the CDR3 reads TGTGCCAGCAGTTTAGGGACAGACTATGGCTACACCTTC.

The J gene is TRBJ2-5, the V gene TRBV10-3; 11 bases match TRBD1. Germline lookup yields CDR1 ENHRY and CDR2 SYGVKD. The CDR3 is 15 residues long. With V trimmed by 8 bases and J by 2 bases, 7 bases remained unmatched. The CDR3 DNA sequence: TGTGCCATCTCAACGGACAGGGGGCGGCAAGAGACCCAGTACTTC. Encoded protein: CAISTDRGRQETQYF.